A selection of T cell receptor beta chains follows, all from one sample in a study of cytomegalovirus exposure and HLA in healthy donors. The data were produced by immunoSEQ multiplex PCR, yet TCRdb's version contains in-frame clones alone and is incomplete. The sample lists 130,000 or so clones; 70% to 75% were seen once. The specimen was PBMCs. All receptors come from a woman aged 40 to 55 in good health and CMV-seropositive. Both conserved end residues are part of each CDR3. D genes are given only for firm matches. Clone size is stated in some rows and not others, as once, few, many or a class when expanded.

j_gene,v_gene,abundance,d_gene,CDR3nt,CDR3aa
TRBJ1-1,TRBV28,.,TRBD1,TGTGCCAGCAGTCCGACGACAGGGATGAACACTGAAGCTTTCTTT,CASSPTTGMNTEAFF
TRBJ1-1,TRBV19,.,.,TGTGCCAGTAGTATGAGGGAAGGGTTTGAAGCTTTCTTT,CASSMREGFEAFF
TRBJ2-1,TRBV19,.,TRBD2,TGTGCCAGTACTCCGCCGGGACTAGCGGGCGGGGGGGGTTACAATGAGCAGTTCTTC,CASTPPGLAGGGGYNEQFF
TRBJ1-2,TRBV30,few,TRBD1,TGTGCCTGGAGCGACAGGGGGGGTGGCTACACCTTC,CAWSDRGGGYTF
TRBJ2-2,TRBV9,.,TRBD2,TGTGCCAGCAGCGCCGACCTAGCGGGAGGAACCGGGGAGCTGTTTTTT,CASSADLAGGTGELFF
TRBJ1-2,TRBV7-8,.,TRBD1,TGTGCCAGCAGCGCTCCGGGACAGGGAACCTATGGCTACACCTTC,CASSAPGQGTYGYTF
TRBJ1-5,TRBV5-6,.,TRBD1,TGTGCCAGCAGCTCGCAGGGGGCTCTGAATCAGCCCCAGCATTTT,CASSSQGALNQPQHF
TRBJ2-5,TRBV11-2,.,.,TGTGCCAGCAGCTTAGGGCATAAAAACCAAGAGACCCAGTACTTC,CASSLGHKNQETQYF
TRBJ1-6,TRBV6-6,once,.,TGTGCCAGCAGACTTACAGGGAGACTCAATTCACCCCTCCACTTT,CASRLTGRLNSPLHF
TRBJ2-1,TRBV7-2,.,.,TGTGCCAGCAGCTTAGTACTGGACTACGGTGAGCAGTTCTTC,CASSLVLDYGEQFF
TRBJ1-1,TRBV6-5,.,TRBD1,TGTGCCAGCAGGCGACAGGGAAACACTGAAGCTTTCTTT,CASRRQGNTEAFF
TRBJ1-4,TRBV2,.,.,TGTGCCAGCTTGGAAAGACAGCGTAATGAAAAACTGTTTTTT,CASLERQRNEKLFF
TRBJ2-7,TRBV7-3,.,.,TGTGCCAGCAGCTCCCAACACCTAGACGAGCAGTACTTC,CASSSQHLDEQYF
TRBJ1-4,TRBV27,.,.,TGTGCCAGCAGTTTAAATGGGGTCCGGGGAAGTGGTCTTAATGTTGGTGAAAAACTGTTTTTT,CASSLNGVRGSGLNVGEKLFF
TRBJ2-7,TRBV5-1,many,TRBD2,TGCGCCAGCAGCTTCGGGACTAGCGGCTACGAGCAGTACTTC,CASSFGTSGYEQYF
TRBJ1-5,TRBV2,few,.,TGTGCCAGCAGTGGGGGACTGGGCAATCAGCCCCAGCATTTT,CASSGGLGNQPQHF
TRBJ2-2,TRBV7-9,.,TRBD2,TGTGCCAGCAGGGGAGTAGCGGGAGCGGCCACCGGGGAGCTGTTTTTT,CASRGVAGAATGELFF
TRBJ1-4,TRBV5-6,.,.,TGTGCCAGCAGCCCGGACAGCGTTAATGAAAAACTGTTTTTT,CASSPDSVNEKLFF
TRBJ2-5,TRBV12-5,once,.,TGTGCTAGTGGACTTCCCGATGTGCCACAAGAGACCCAGTACTTC,CASGLPDVPQETQYF
TRBJ2-1,TRBV14,.,TRBD2,TGTGCCAGCAGCCGACTCGGGGGGGCGGACTACAATGAGCAGTTCTTC,CASSRLGGADYNEQFF
TRBJ2-7,TRBV11-2,few,.,TGTGCCAGCAGCGGGGGCTCTGGGTCCTACGAGCAGTACTTC,CASSGGSGSYEQYF
TRBJ2-1,TRBV2,few,.,TGTGCCAGCAGGTTGGAGAAGGCCTCCTACAATGAGCAGTTCTTC,CASRLEKASYNEQFF
TRBJ2-7,TRBV7-2,.,TRBD1,TGTGCCAGCAGCTTAGGAGGGACAGGGGGCTACGAGCAGTACTTC,CASSLGGTGGYEQYF
TRBJ2-3,TRBV9,.,.,TGTGCCAGCAGCGTAGCAAGCACAGATACGCAGTATTTT,CASSVASTDTQYF
TRBJ2-7,TRBV6-6,.,.,TGTGCCAGCAGTTACTCGTTGGCGGCCTACGAGCAGTACTTC,CASSYSLAAYEQYF
TRBJ1-2,TRBV6-5,.,.,TGTGCCAGCAGCGCCCCAGGGGCCGGGTCGACTGGCTACACCTTC,CASSAPGAGSTGYTF
TRBJ2-3,TRBV11-2,.,.,TGTGCCAGCAGCTTCTCTACCACAGGCACAGATACGCAGTATTTT,CASSFSTTGTDTQYF
TRBJ2-7,TRBV28,once,.,TGTGCCAGCAGTTTAAGCGGGACAGGCCTCTCCTACGAGCAGTACTTC,CASSLSGTGLSYEQYF